Here is one T cell receptor beta chain with its context. Antigen unknown. The entry originates in a study of T-cell memory formation after mild COVID-19. Points from the study as a whole: Clones that got smaller from day 15 to 85 had even CD4/CD8, while clones growing later tipped toward CD4+. CD4+ contracting clones were found mainly in CM and EM, and CD8+ ones in EMRA.

TCR alpha and TCR beta cDNA libraries carrying sample barcodes and UMIs were produced by 5'RACE using constant-segment primers. TCRdb independently ran MiXCR on the 5' RACE reads; one entry per CDR3 protein. The sample records around 200,000 distinct CDR3 sequences, approximately 10% being singletons. This TCR derives from a man between 18 and 29 years old who had mild COVID-19 (a few samples of this study predate the infection). Cell type and time point are not known. Sequencing was performed on PBMCs or a T cell subset sorted from them (not recorded which).

CDR3 in DNA: TGTGCCAGCAGCTCAGGGGGAGCGACGGATACGCAGTATTTT. Translating it yields CASSSGGATDTQYF. The chain combines TRBV11-3 with TRBJ2-3, with 7 bases lining up with TRBD1. Losses at the gene ends were 4 bases for V and 6 bases for J; bases not matched to a gene: 7. There are 14 residues in the CDR3. Germline V gene data show CDR1 as SGHNT and CDR2 as YENEEA.